What follows are 7 T cell receptor beta chains derived from one specimen sequenced in a study of CD8+ T cells in alopecia areata. The treatment is: oral pan-JAK inhibitor, 5-10 mg twice daily. Once RNA had been extracted, it was reverse transcribed into cDNA to act as the sequencing template. Sequencing was performed with immunoSEQ multiplex PCR; in TCRdb, only in-frame clones are kept and a portion is missing. The data show 170,000 or so clones, about three fifths seen once. Sequenced material: CD4+ T cells sorted from blood, taken at week 4, from a patient treated with tofacitinib. These receptors originate from a human donor with alopecia areata.

A word on this clone: In the same sample, other DNA sequences code for this CDR3. The chain recombines TRBV6-5 with TRBJ1-2; 8 bases match TRBD1. Trimming at V came to 5 bases and at J to 3 bases, leaving 2 bases not matched to a gene. CDR1 is MNHEY, CDR2 SVGAGI, per germline. The CDR3 length is 13 residues. The chain's CDR3 is CASSRQGYYGYTF. In DNA, the CDR3 is TGTGCCAGCAGTCGACAGGGGTACTATGGCTACACCTTC.

The rearrangement joins TRBV15 to TRBJ2-1; TRBD2 matches at 10 bases. The ends lost 7 bases at V and 7 bases at J; junction bases unmatched: 10. The CDR3 sequence is 15 residues long. Looked up from germline, CDR1 is LNHNV and CDR2 is YYDKDF (reference sequence). The CDR3 region has the DNA TGTGCCACCATCAAGAGCGGGGGGGCACGGAATGAGCAGTTCTTC. Translation: CATIKSGGARNEQFF. Filled out from reference TRBV15 and TRBJ2-1, the complete variable domain reads DAMVIQNPRYQVTQFGKPVTLSCSQTLNHNVMYWYQQKSSQAPKLLFHYYDKDFNNEADTPDNFQSRRPNTSFCFLDIRSPGLGDTAMYLCATIKSGGARNEQFFGPGTRLTVL.

The V and J genes are TRBV2 and TRBJ2-3; no reliable D call. Germline V gene lookup returns CDR1 SNHLY and CDR2 FYNNEI. This CDR3 comprises 13 residues. V was cut by 8 bases and J by 2 bases, with 11 bases left in between. The CDR3 sequence: CASSGQNTDTQYF. The CDR3 DNA reads as TGTGCCAGCTCTGGGCAGAACACAGATACGCAGTATTTT. Supplemented by reference TRBV2 and TRBJ2-3, the full variable domain reads EPEVTQTPSHQVTQMGQEVILRCVPISNHLYFYWYRQILGQKVEFLVSFYNNEISEKSEIFDDQFSVERPDGSNFTLKIRSTKLEDSAMYFCASSGQNTDTQYFGPGTRLTVL.

The chain carries TRBV30 and TRBJ1-5; 7 bases fit TRBD1. The CDR3 covers 14 residues. Germline V lookup: CDR1 GTSNPN, CDR2 SVGIG (reference sequence). CDR3 in DNA: TGTGCTCTGAGCCGACAGGGCGGCAATCAGCCCCAGCATTTT. This sequence encodes CALSRQGGNQPQHF.

This chain links TRBV7-3 with TRBJ2-3; D gene uncertain. V was clipped by 0 bases and J by 5 bases, with 3 bases between them. The CDR3 has 12 residues. The germline CDR1 and CDR2 sequences are SGHTA and FQGTGA. CDR3: CASSLTGDTQYF. The DNA of the CDR3 is TGTGCCAGCAGCTTAACGGGAGATACGCAGTATTTT.

The chain combines TRBV7-2 with TRBJ2-5; tentatively, D is TRBD1 (6 bases). Germline V gives CDR1 SGHTA, CDR2 FQGNSA. This CDR3 has 15 residues. Trimming left V 5 bases short and J 2 bases short, with 15 bases between. CDR3 in amino acids: CASSRYRAPQETQYF. The CDR3 bases are TGTGCCAGCAGCCGATACAGGGCACCTCAAGAGACCCAGTACTTC.

The chain has TRBV2 and TRBJ1-2; no clear D. The CDR3 totals 14 residues. CDR1 and CDR2 (germline): SNHLY, FYNNEI. Trimming cost V 8 bases and J 4 bases, with 17 bases left between them. CDR3 in DNA: TGTGCCAGCGGGGATAGTCAGGTTGGCTATGGCTACACCTTC. It codes for CASGDSQVGYGYTF.